A single sample is the source of the 26 T cell receptor beta chains below, sequenced in a study of blood T cell repertoires in COVID-19. Sequenced by immunoSEQ multiplex PCR; TCRdb stores in-frame clones only, minus some. Of 150,000 to 200,000 clones listed, 70% to 85% are singletons. Source material: peripheral blood. Receptors were obtained from a woman of 80 years or more with acute or convalescent COVID-19.

The chain employs TRBV5-1 and TRBJ2-1; a weak D match, TRBD1 (6 bases). Trimming took 4 bases from V and 0 from J, leaving 14 bases between them. The CDR3 sequence is 16 residues long. Germline V gene lookup returns CDR1 SGHRS and CDR2 YFSETQ. For the CDR3, the DNA is TGCGCCAGCAGCCCTCCGAGGACAGCCTCCTACAATGAGCAGTTCTTC. Translated, it gives CASSPPRTASYNEQFF.

The count of this clone is one. The gene calls are TRBV14 and TRBJ1-5; a possible D gene is TRBD1 (6 bases). This CDR3 region has 16 residues. Trimming left V 1 base short and J 2 bases short, with 12 bases between. Germline V lookup: CDR1 SGHDN, CDR2 FVKESK. The CDR3 is CASSQGGRGGNQPQHF. In DNA form, the CDR3 reads TGTGCCAGCAGCCAAGGGGGCAGGGGAGGCAATCAGCCCCAGCATTTT.

This chain links TRBV7-8 with TRBJ2-3; 7 nucleotides match TRBD2. The CDR3 runs to 17 residues. Germline-derived CDR1 and CDR2 are SGHVS and FQNEAQ. V shed 2 bases and J 2 bases; nucleotides not matched to a gene: 10. This CDR3 reads CASSLPGDGRNTDTQYF. As DNA, the CDR3 is TGTGCCAGCAGCTTACCGGGGGACGGGAGGAACACAGATACGCAGTATTTT.

The chain employs TRBV7-6 and TRBJ2-2; 8 positions match TRBD1. CDR1 is SGHVS and CDR2 is FNYEAQ in the germline V gene. The CDR3 sequence is 13 residues long. The junction had 5 bases not matched to a gene; V was cut back by 8 bases and J by 6 bases. The CDR3 spells CASAGGPAGELFF. CDR3 in DNA: TGTGCCAGCGCAGGGGGCCCCGCCGGGGAGCTGTTTTTT.

V is TRBV6-5 and J is TRBJ1-2; D not certain. CDR3 size: 10 residues. Looked up from germline, CDR1 is MNHEY and CDR2 is SVGAGI. Deletions cut 6 bases from V and 8 bases from J, with 7 bases between. CDR3: CASSSLGYTF. CDR3 DNA sequence: TGTGCCAGCAGCTCTTTGGGCTACACCTTC.

This rearrangement joins TRBV6-5 to TRBJ2-1; a possible D gene is TRBD2 (5 bases). The CDR3 loop spans 14 amino acids. Germline V gene sequence: CDR1 MNHEY, CDR2 SVGAGI. Trimming took 8 bases from V and 3 from J, leaving 14 bases between them. The CDR3 sequence is CASPRGRCYNEQFF. The DNA for the CDR3 is TGTGCCAGCCCCCGGGGTCGGTGCTACAATGAGCAGTTCTTC.

V is TRBV6-5 and J is TRBJ1-2; 7 nucleotides agree with TRBD1. Germline V CDR1 and CDR2: MNHEY, SVGAGI. V lost 7 bases and J lost 7; bases outside the gene matches: 9. This CDR3 region has 13 residues. Written as DNA, the CDR3 is TGTGCCAGCACCCCGAGGGGGCAAGGTGGCTACACCTTC. Translation gives CASTPRGQGGYTF.

The gene calls are TRBV19 and TRBJ2-1; D is unclear. The length of the CDR3 is 14 residues. Trimming stripped 3 bases from V and 9 bases from J, with 15 bases between. Germline V gene sequence: CDR1 LNHDA, CDR2 SQIVND (reference sequence). CDR3 loop: CASSISRSGVEQFF. Here the CDR3 DNA reads TGTGCCAGTAGTATTTCCAGGTCCGGTGTTGAGCAGTTCTTC.

This clone was counted a single time. The chain recombines TRBV7-2 with TRBJ1-2, with 12 positions matching TRBD1. The junction had 6 bases not matched to a gene; V was cut back by 5 bases and J by 8 bases. Germline V gene lookup returns CDR1 SGHTA and CDR2 FQGNSA. The CDR3 is 14 amino acids. CDR3 sequence reads: CASSPGTGGRGYTF. CDR3 sequence (DNA): TGTGCCAGCAGCCCGGGGACAGGGGGCAGGGGCTACACCTTC.

The V call is TRBV3-1 (or the pseudogene TRBV3-2), the J call TRBJ1-2; TRBD1 aligns across 9 bases. This CDR3 has 15 amino acids. With V trimmed by 6 bases and J by 3 bases, 8 bases remained unmatched. Germline CDR1 is LGHDT and CDR2 is YNNKEL (reference sequence). The CDR3: CASRGTGRYDYGYTF. CDR3 sequence (DNA): TGTGCCAGCAGGGGGACAGGGAGGTACGACTATGGCTACACCTTC.

The chain uses TRBV19 and TRBJ1-5; a weak D match, TRBD1 (6 bases). From germline, CDR1 is LNHDA and CDR2 SQIVND (reference sequence). This CDR3 has 14 residues. V shed 5 bases and J shed 7 bases, with 15 bases lying between them. CDR3 in amino acids: CASSPRGAWQPQHF. CDR3 nucleotide sequence: TGTGCCAGTAGTCCCCGGGGGGCTTGGCAGCCCCAGCATTTT.

V usage is TRBV11-2 and J usage is TRBJ2-3, with 7 bases identical to TRBD1. With 3 bases clipped from V and 1 base from J, the junction kept 4 bases outside the gene matches. This CDR3 is built from 15 residues. Looked up from germline, CDR1 is SGHAT and CDR2 is FQNNGV. Here the CDR3 DNA reads TGTGCCAGCAGCTTTTACAGGGGAGGCACAGATACGCAGTATTTT. Translated: CASSFYRGGTDTQYF.

The rearrangement links TRBV5-6 to TRBJ2-2; no firm D call. Germline V gene lookup returns CDR1 SGHDT and CDR2 YYEEEE. The CDR3 runs to 16 residues. Trimming removed 3 bases from V and 0 bases from J, with 12 bases in between. The CDR3 sequence is CASSSGGWPNTGELFF. The CDR3 region has the DNA TGTGCCAGCAGCTCAGGTGGGTGGCCGAACACCGGGGAGCTGTTTTTT.

The CDR3 DNA sequence: TGTGCCAGCAGCGTAAAGGGGGCAGGCGATGAGCAGTTCTTC. This translates into CASSVKGAGDEQFF. The chain recombines TRBV9 with TRBJ2-1, with 7 bases aligning to TRBD1. Looked up from germline, CDR1 is SGDLS and CDR2 is YYNGEE. The CDR3 length is 14 residues. V was pared by 1 base and J by 8 bases, with 6 bases of the junction left unmatched.

This clone was seen more than once but under ten times. This chain links TRBV6-5 with TRBJ2-1; 9 bases line up with TRBD1. CDR1 and CDR2 from the germline V gene are MNHEY and SVGAGI. With 4 bases clipped from V and 7 bases from J, the junction kept 8 bases outside the gene matches. There are 15 residues in the CDR3. DNA of the CDR3: TGTGCCAGCAGTTTTTTGACCGGGACAGGGAATGAGCAGTTCTTC. Protein product: CASSFLTGTGNEQFF.

CDR3 DNA sequence: TGTGCCTGGATACCAGGCACCGGGGAGCTGTTTTTT. Its translation is CAWIPGTGELFF. The chain links TRBV30 to TRBJ2-2; D uncertain. V was trimmed by 4 bases and J by 4 bases, leaving 7 bases between them. CDR1 and CDR2 from the germline V gene are GTSNPN and SVGIG (reference sequence). The CDR3 extends over 12 amino acids.

This clone has only one observation. J is TRBJ1-4 and V is TRBV5-4, with 7 positions matching TRBD1. CDR3 length equals 14 residues. Trimming removed 5 bases from V and 6 bases from J; junction bases left unmatched: 7. Germline assignment: CDR1 SGHNT and CDR2 YYREEE (reference sequence). In nucleotides, the CDR3 is TGTGCCAGCAGTCCAGGGGGGTTCGATGAAAAACTGTTTTTT. This encodes CASSPGGFDEKLFF.

This chain uses TRBV5-1 with TRBJ2-2, with a tentative D call TRBD2 (6 bases). CDR1 and CDR2 (germline): SGHRS, YFSETQ. V was shortened by 0 bases and J by 7 bases, with 19 bases between the two germline ends. This CDR3 spans 17 amino acids. The CDR3 loop is CASSLEPSRREGGELFF. The CDR3 DNA reads TGCGCCAGCAGCTTGGAGCCTAGCAGGAGGGAAGGCGGGGAGCTGTTTTTT.

The rearrangement joins TRBV19 to TRBJ1-5; 7 bases are shared with TRBD1. CDR3 length: 16 residues. Germline CDR1 is LNHDA and CDR2 is SQIVND (reference sequence). V lost 5 bases, J lost 4 bases, and 11 bases stayed unmatched. DNA of the CDR3: TGTGCCAGTAGTGTCTTCACAGGGGACCCTAATCAGCCCCAGCATTTT. It yields the protein CASSVFTGDPNQPQHF.

V usage is TRBV9 and J usage is TRBJ2-5; 7 bases align to TRBD1. Germline V lookup: CDR1 SGDLS, CDR2 YYNGEE. This CDR3 has 13 amino acids. V shed 4 bases, J shed 4 bases, and the junction held 4 bases outside the gene matches. CDR3 sequence: CASSPGQRETQYF. The CDR3 nucleotides are TGTGCCAGCAGCCCGGGACAGAGAGAGACCCAGTACTTC.

The CDR3 is CSVGSSTDTQYF. In nucleotides, the CDR3 is TGCAGCGTTGGGAGTAGCACAGATACGCAGTATTTT. V gene TRBV29-1 combines with J gene TRBJ2-3; D is unresolved. The germline CDR1 and CDR2 sequences are SQVTM and ANQGSEA. This CDR3 contains 12 residues. V was trimmed by 4 bases and J by 0 bases, leaving 5 bases between them.

The chain couples TRBV30 to TRBJ1-5; D ambiguous. This CDR3 comprises 13 residues. Germline-derived CDR1 and CDR2 are GTSNPN and SVGIG (reference sequence). The V gene lost 6 bases and the J gene lost 0 bases, with 9 bases spanning the gap. The CDR3 region has the DNA TGTGCCTGCTCCCAGGATAGCAATCAGCCCCAGCATTTT. Its protein is CACSQDSNQPQHF. Using reference TRBV30 and TRBJ1-5 for the parts outside the CDR3, the full variable domain is SQTIHQWPATLVQPVGSPLSLECTVEGTSNPNLYWYRQAAGRGLQLLFYSVGIGQISSEVPQNLSASRPQDRQFILSSKKLLLSDSGFYLCACSQDSNQPQHFGDGTRLSIL.

This clone was detected only a few times. The DNA of the CDR3 is TGTGCCAGCACCCTACGGGGGGAGCGGGCAGATACGCAGTATTTT. Its protein is CASTLRGERADTQYF. This chain uses TRBV27 with TRBJ2-3; 7 nucleotides line up with TRBD2. The CDR3 contains 15 residues. Trimming cost V 7 bases and J 4 bases; bases outside gene matches: 11. CDR1 is MNHEY and CDR2 is SMNVEV in the germline V gene (reference sequence).

This clone was counted only a few times. This sequence joins TRBV11-3 and TRBJ2-7; 8 nucleotides match TRBD1. Losses at the gene ends were 5 bases for V and 5 bases for J; bases not matched to a gene: 5. This CDR3 is built from 13 residues. Germline CDR1 reads SGHNT; CDR2 reads YENEEA. The CDR3 here is CASSPDRAHEQYF. The CDR3 DNA reads TGTGCCAGCAGCCCGGACAGGGCCCACGAGCAGTACTTC.

The chain recombines TRBV6-5 with TRBJ1-2, with TRBD1 identical over 7 bases. The trim removed 0 bases at V and 4 bases at J, leaving 5 bases unmatched. This CDR3 contains 15 residues. Per the germline V gene, CDR1 is MNHEY and CDR2 is SVGAGI. As DNA, the CDR3 is TGTGCCAGCAGTTACTCGACAGGGACCCCCTATGGCTACACCTTC. This gives the protein CASSYSTGTPYGYTF.

In this sample, this clone turned up a few times. The V gene is TRBV6-1, the J gene TRBJ1-5, with 9 bases aligning to TRBD1. The CDR3 extends over 17 amino acids. Germline V gene lookup returns CDR1 MNHNS and CDR2 SASEGT. Trimming at V came to 4 bases and at J to 0 bases, leaving 7 bases not matched to a gene. The CDR3 DNA follows: TGTGCCAGCAGTGCCAGCACAGGGGGCCGTAGCAATCAGCCCCAGCATTTT. Protein: CASSASTGGRSNQPQHF.